Presented here are 8 T cell receptor beta chains from one specimen sequenced in a study of vaccination and CD4 T cells after COVID-19 (dated 2022 in TCRdb). The treatment or condition tag for this specimen amounts to: 10-day PBMC culture with coronavirus spike peptide pools or control peptides (ViraFEST assay). The antigens of these receptors remain unknown. The library came from PCR. TCRdb shows the sequencer as Illumina iSeq 100. DNA from cultured CD4+ T cells was subjected to TCR sequencing with the Oncomine TCR Beta short-read assay at the Johns Hopkins FTIC core. TCRdb cleaned the public reads at Q25 with fastp, built clones with MiXCR and kept in-frame beta chains. Under each unique CDR3 protein, matching rows form one entry showing the most common genes and DNA. The sample data list 8,500 to 13,000 distinct CDR3 sequences, and under 60% of these were observed just once. Of the sample, about a fifth is held by the ten largest clones.

The specimen was CD4+ T cells from blood, cultured in vitro. Receptors originate from a human donor who had recovered from COVID-19.

V is TRBV19 and J is TRBJ2-2; the D gene is possibly TRBD1 (5 bases). Germline V gene lookup returns CDR1 LNHDA and CDR2 SQIVND (reference sequence). The CDR3 runs to 14 residues. Trimming shortened V by 3 bases and J by 1 base, and 6 bases separated the two germline ends. The CDR3 coding sequence is TGTGCCAGTAGTATTCAGGGGAACACCGGGGAGCTGTTTTTT. Protein: CASSIQGNTGELFF. The full variable domain, in which reference TRBV19 and TRBJ2-2 provide the parts outside the CDR3, is DGGITQSPKYLFRKEGQNVTLSCEQNLNHDAMYWYRQDPGQGLRLIYYSQIVNDFQKGDIAEGYSVSREKKESFPLTVTSAQKNPTAFYLCASSIQGNTGELFFGEGSRLTVL.

V is TRBV12-5 and J is TRBJ1-2; tentative D call: TRBD1 (5 bases). The germline V gene has CDR1 LGHNT and CDR2 FRNRAP. The CDR3 runs to 18 residues. Trimming left V 6 bases short and J 1 base short, with 24 bases between. CDR3 in DNA: TGTGCTAGTGGGTCGACCAGGGCCCTCATAAAAATTAACTATGGCTACACCTTC. This translates into CASGSTRALIKINYGYTF.

This chain links TRBV4-1 with TRBJ2-1, with TRBD2 matching 10 bases. Germline CDR1 is MGHRA and CDR2 is YSYEKL. J gave up 5 bases and V 4 bases, and 8 bases lay outside the gene matches. This CDR3 spans 16 amino acids. As DNA, the CDR3 is TGCGCCAGCAGCCCCCTAGAGCGGGGGGGCAACAATGAGCAGTTCTTC. It specifies CASSPLERGGNNEQFF.

In DNA, the CDR3 is TGTGCCAGCAGTTACTCCGGCGGGGGGAAAAGGGCTGAAGCTTTCTTT. Its protein product is CASSYSGGGKRAEAFF. The chain combines TRBV6-5 with TRBJ1-1; weak D call: TRBD1 (5 bases). Trimming stripped 0 bases from V and 6 bases from J, with 17 bases between. The CDR3 contains 16 residues. Germline lookup yields CDR1 MNHEY and CDR2 SVGAGI.

The V and J genes are TRBV11-2 and TRBJ2-1; 11 bases fit TRBD2. Germline V gene lookup returns CDR1 SGHAT and CDR2 FQNNGV. V lost 5 bases, J lost 2 bases, and 8 bases stayed unmatched. The CDR3 runs to 17 residues. The DNA for the CDR3 is TGTGCCAGCAGCCTCCGAACGACTAGCGGGGCCTACAATGAGCAGTTCTTC. Translation gives CASSLRTTSGAYNEQFF.

V usage is TRBV20-1 and J usage is TRBJ1-2; D remains ambiguous. Between the trimmed V and J ends, which lost 0 bases and 4 bases, there was a span of 12 bases. Germline V gives CDR1 DFQATT, CDR2 SNEGSKA (reference sequence). The CDR3 has 14 residues. The CDR3: CSARESAGTYGYTF. The CDR3, as DNA: TGCAGTGCTAGAGAGTCGGCAGGAACCTATGGCTACACCTTC.

The chain recombines TRBV24-1 with TRBJ1-2; TRBD1 aligns across 11 bases. The CDR3 is made up of 16 amino acids. Germline V gene data show CDR1 as KGHDR and CDR2 as SFDVKD. V gave up 3 bases and J gave up 8 bases; unmatched junction bases: 10. CDR3 nucleotide sequence: TGTGCCACCAGTGATGGGACAGGGGGTAAGACTGGGGGCTACACCTTC. Translated: CATSDGTGGKTGGYTF.

This chain uses TRBV5-1 with TRBJ2-1; 7 positions match TRBD1. The CDR3 loop spans 20 amino acids. Germline V CDR1 and CDR2: SGHRS, YFSETQ. Trimming at V came to 1 base and at J to 0 bases, leaving 16 bases not matched to a gene. The CDR3 reads CASSLRYLMGQTGSYNEQFF. As DNA, the CDR3 is TGCGCCAGCAGCTTGCGGTACCTAATGGGACAGACAGGCTCCTACAATGAGCAGTTCTTC.